This TCR beta chain was obtained from a study of PD-1 blockade in classical Hodgkin lymphoma. Overall study findings and caveats: Similar baseline diversity was found in complete responders and newly diagnosed patients. Unlike CD8+ TCR diversity, which did not rise significantly by C4D1, CD4+ TCR diversity did. Some patients started nivolumab under 1 year after ASCT, and they were excluded.

Data came from immunoSEQ multiplex PCR; TCRdb stores just in-frame clones and leaves some out. The data show tens of thousands of clones, with more than 70% seen just once and 9.4% held by the top ten. Time point indicated: cycle 4 day 1 (C4D1), after about 6 weeks of nivolumab. All trial patients relapsed after autologous stem cell transplantation. The best responses consisted of complete response, partial response or progressive disease. In this sample, this clone turned up once. The antigen is not known. The CDR3 runs 14 residues. CDR1 and CDR2 from the germline V gene are LGHNA and YSLEER. V was trimmed by 1 base and J by 4 bases, leaving 9 bases between them.

This TCR was sampled from a human donor with classical Hodgkin lymphoma. The chain combines TRBV4-3 with TRBJ2-3; possible D gene TRBD2, 6 bases. Source: peripheral blood mononuclear cells (PBMCs), taken before the fourth cycle of nivolumab. For the CDR3, the DNA is TGCGCCAGCAGCCAAGGGTCGGGGGCAGATACGCAGTATTTT. This encodes CASSQGSGADTQYF.